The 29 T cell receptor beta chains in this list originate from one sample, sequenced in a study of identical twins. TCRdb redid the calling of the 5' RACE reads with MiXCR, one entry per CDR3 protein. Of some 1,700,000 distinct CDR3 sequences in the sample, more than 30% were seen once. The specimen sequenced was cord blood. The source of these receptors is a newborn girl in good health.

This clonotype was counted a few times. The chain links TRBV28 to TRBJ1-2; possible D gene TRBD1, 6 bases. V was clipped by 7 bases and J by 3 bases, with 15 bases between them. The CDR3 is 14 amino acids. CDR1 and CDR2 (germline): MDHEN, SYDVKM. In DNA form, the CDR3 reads TGTGCCAGCAACCCCCCGGGGGGCTACTATGGCTACACCTTC. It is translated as CASNPPGGYYGYTF.

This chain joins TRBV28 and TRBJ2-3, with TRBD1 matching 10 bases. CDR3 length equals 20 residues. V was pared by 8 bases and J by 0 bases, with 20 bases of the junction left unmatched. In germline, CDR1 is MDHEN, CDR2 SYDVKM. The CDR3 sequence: CASPIRDRGAFLSSTDTQYF. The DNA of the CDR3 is TGTGCCAGCCCTATCCGGGACAGGGGTGCCTTCCTCTCTAGCACAGATACGCAGTATTTT.

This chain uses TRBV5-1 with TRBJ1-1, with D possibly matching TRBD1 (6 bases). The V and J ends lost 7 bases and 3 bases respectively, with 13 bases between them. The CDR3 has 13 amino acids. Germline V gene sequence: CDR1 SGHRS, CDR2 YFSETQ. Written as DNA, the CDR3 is TGCGCCAGCCGGGGGCTGGGGGACACTGAAGCTTTCTTT. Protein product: CASRGLGDTEAFF.

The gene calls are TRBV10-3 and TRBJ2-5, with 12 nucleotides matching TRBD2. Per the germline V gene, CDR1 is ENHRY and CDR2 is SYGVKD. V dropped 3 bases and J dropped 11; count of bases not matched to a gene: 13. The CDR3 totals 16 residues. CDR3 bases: TGTGCCATCAGTGAATGGCTCGTGACTAGCGGGGGTGAGCAGTACTTC. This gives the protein CAISEWLVTSGGEQYF.

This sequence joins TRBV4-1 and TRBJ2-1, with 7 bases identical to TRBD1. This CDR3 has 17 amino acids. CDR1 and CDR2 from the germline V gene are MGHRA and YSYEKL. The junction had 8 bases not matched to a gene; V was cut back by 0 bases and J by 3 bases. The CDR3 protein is CASSQDVIQGYYNEQFF. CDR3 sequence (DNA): TGCGCCAGCAGCCAAGATGTTATACAGGGGTACTACAATGAGCAGTTCTTC.

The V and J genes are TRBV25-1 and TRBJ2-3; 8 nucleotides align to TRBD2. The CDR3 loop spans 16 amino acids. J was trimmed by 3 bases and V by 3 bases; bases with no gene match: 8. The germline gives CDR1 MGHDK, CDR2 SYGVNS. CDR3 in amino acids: CASSDSPTGGTDTQYF. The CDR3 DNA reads TGTGCCAGCAGTGACTCCCCCACGGGAGGGACAGATACGCAGTATTTT.

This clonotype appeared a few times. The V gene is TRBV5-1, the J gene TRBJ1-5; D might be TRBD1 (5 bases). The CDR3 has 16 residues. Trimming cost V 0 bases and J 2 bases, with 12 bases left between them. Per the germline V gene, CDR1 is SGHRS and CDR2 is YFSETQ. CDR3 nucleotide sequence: TGCGCCAGCAGCTTGGGCCCCCAGGGCCGCAATCAGCCCCAGCATTTT. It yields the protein CASSLGPQGRNQPQHF.

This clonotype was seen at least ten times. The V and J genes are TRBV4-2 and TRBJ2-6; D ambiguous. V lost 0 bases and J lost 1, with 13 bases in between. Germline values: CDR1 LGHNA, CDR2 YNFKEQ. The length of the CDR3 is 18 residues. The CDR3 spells CASSQDDNDWSGANVLTF. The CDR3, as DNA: TGTGCCAGCAGCCAAGATGACAACGACTGGTCTGGGGCCAACGTCCTGACTTTC.

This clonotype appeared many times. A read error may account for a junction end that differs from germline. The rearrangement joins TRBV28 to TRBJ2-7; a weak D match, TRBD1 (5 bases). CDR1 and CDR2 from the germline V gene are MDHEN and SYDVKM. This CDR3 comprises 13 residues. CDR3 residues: CASSLGRVYEQYF. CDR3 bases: TGCGCCAGCAGCTTGGGCAGGGTCTACGAGCAGTACTTC.

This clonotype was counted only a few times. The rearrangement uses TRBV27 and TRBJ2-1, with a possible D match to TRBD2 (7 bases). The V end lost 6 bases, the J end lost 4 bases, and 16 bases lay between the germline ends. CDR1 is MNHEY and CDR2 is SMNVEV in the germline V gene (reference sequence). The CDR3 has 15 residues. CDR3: CASSPIRGAYNEQFF. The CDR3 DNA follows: TGTGCCAGCAGCCCGATCCGGGGGGCTTACAATGAGCAGTTCTTC.

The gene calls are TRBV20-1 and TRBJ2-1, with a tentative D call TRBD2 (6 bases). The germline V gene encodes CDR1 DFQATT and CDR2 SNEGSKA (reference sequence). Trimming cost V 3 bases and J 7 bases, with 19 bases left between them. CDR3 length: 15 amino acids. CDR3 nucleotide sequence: TGCAGTGCTAGTGTCGGGACGGGGGTCGGTAATGAGCAGTTCTTC. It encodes CSASVGTGVGNEQFF.

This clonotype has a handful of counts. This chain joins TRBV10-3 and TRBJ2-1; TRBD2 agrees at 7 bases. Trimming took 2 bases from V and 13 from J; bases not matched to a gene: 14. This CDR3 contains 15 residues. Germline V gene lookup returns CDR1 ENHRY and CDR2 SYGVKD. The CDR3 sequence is CAISEPRLAQETQFF. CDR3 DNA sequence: TGTGCCATCAGTGAGCCGAGACTAGCCCAAGAGACCCAGTTCTTC.

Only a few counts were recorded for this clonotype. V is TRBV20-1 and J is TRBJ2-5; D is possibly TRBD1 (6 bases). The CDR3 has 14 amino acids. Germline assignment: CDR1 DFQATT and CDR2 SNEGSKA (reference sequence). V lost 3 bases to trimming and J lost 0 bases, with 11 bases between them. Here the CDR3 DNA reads TGCAGTGCTAGGACGGGGACATACCAAGAGACCCAGTACTTC. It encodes CSARTGTYQETQYF.

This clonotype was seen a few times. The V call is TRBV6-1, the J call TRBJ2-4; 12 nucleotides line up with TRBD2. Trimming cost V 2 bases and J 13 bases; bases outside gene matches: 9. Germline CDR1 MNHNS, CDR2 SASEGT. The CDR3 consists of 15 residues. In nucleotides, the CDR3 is TGTGCCAGCAGTGAACTAGCGGGAGGGCCGGGTGAGCAGTACTTC. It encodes CASSELAGGPGEQYF.

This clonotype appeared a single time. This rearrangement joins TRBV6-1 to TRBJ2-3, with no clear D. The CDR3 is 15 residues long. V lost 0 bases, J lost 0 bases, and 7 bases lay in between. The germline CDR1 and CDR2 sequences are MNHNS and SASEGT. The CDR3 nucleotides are TGTGCCAGCAGTGAAGCTCGGCAAAGCACAGATACGCAGTATTTT. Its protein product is CASSEARQSTDTQYF.

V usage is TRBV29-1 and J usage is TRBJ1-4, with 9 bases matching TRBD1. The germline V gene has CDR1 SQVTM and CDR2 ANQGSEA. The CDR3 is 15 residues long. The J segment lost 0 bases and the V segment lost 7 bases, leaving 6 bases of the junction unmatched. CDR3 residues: CSATGGLATNEKLFF. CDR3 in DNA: TGCAGCGCTACAGGGGGCCTAGCAACTAATGAAAAACTGTTTTTT.

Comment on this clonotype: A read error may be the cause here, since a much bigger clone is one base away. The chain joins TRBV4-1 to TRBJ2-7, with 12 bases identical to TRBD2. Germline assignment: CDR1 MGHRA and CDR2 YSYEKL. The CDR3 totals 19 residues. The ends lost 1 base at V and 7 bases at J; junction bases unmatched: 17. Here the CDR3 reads CASSQVKLAGGRVYNEQYF. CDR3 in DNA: TGCGCCAGCAGCCAAGTTAAACTAGCGGGAGGCCGGGTCTACAATGAGCAGTACTTC.

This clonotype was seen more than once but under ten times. For the CDR3, the DNA is TGTGCCAGCAGCGGCCGGGACGGGCATGAAAAACTGTTTTTT. The encoded protein is CASSGRDGHEKLFF. The genes are TRBV9 and TRBJ1-4, with D tentatively TRBD1 (5 bases). Germline V gene data show CDR1 as SGDLS and CDR2 as YYNGEE. V lost 3 bases to trimming and J lost 6 bases, with 12 bases between them. The CDR3 sequence is 14 residues long.

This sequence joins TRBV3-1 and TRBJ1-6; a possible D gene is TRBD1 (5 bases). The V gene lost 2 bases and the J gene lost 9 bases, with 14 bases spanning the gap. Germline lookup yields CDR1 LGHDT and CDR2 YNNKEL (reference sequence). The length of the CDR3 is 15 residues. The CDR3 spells CASSQSGRGGSPLHF. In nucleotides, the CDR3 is TGTGCCAGCAGCCAATCGGGGAGGGGCGGTTCACCCCTCCACTTT.

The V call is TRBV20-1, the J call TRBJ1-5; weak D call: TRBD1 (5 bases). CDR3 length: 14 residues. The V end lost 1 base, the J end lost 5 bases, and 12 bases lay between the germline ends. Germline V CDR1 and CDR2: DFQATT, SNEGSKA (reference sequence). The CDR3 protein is CSARVPRVYQPQHF. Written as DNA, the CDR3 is TGCAGTGCTAGAGTGCCCAGGGTCTATCAGCCCCAGCATTTT.

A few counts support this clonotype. DNA for the CDR3: TGTGCCACCAGCAGAGAGGATTTAACAACCGATGAGCAGTACTTC. Its protein is CATSREDLTTDEQYF. The rearrangement joins TRBV15 to TRBJ2-7; D gene unclear. The germline V gene has CDR1 LNHNV and CDR2 YYDKDF (reference sequence). V was trimmed by 0 bases and J by 7 bases, leaving 16 bases between them. This CDR3 contains 15 residues.

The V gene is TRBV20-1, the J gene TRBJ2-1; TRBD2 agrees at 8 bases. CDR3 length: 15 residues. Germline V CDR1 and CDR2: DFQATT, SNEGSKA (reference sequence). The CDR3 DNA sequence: TGCAGGCCCGGAGGACCGGGACTAGCCTACAATGAGCAGTTCTTC. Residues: CRPGGPGLAYNEQFF.

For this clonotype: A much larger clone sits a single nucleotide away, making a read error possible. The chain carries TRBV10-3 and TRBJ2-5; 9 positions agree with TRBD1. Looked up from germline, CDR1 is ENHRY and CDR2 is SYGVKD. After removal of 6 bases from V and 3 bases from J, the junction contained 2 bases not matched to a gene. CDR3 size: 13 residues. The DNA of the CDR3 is TGTGCCATCAGGGGGACAGGGAAAGAGACCCAGTACTTC. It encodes CAIRGTGKETQYF.

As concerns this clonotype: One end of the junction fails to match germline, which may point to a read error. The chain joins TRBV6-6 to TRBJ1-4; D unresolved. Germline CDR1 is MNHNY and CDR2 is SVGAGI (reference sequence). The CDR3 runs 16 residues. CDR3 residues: CANSYSSRTPNEKLFF. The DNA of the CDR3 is TGTGCCAACAGTTACTCGAGTCGGACTCCAAATGAAAAACTGTTTTTT.

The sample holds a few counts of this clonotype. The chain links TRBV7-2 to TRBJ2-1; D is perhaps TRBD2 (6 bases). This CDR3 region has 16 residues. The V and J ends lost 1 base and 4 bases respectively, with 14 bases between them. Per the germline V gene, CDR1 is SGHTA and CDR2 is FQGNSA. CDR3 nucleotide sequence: TGTGCCAGCAGCTTAGACAGCGGGTTCTCATACAATGAGCAGTTCTTC. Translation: CASSLDSGFSYNEQFF.

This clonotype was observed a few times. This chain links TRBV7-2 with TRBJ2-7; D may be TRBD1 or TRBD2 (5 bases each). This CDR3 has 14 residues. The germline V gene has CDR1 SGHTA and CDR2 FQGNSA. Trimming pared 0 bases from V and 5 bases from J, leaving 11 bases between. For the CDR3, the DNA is TGTGCCAGCAGCTTAGCGGCAGGGAGCAACGAGCAGTACTTC. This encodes CASSLAAGSNEQYF.

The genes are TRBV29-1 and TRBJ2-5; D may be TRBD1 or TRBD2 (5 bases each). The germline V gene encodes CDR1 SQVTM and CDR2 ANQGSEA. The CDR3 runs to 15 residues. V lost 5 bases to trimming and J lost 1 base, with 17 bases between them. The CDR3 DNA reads TGCAGCGTTCGGGCACAGCGGACATCCCAAGAGACCCAGTACTTC. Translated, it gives CSVRAQRTSQETQYF.

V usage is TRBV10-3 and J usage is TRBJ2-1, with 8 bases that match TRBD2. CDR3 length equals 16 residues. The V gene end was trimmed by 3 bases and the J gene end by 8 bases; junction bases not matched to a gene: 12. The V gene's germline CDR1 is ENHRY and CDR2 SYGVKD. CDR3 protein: CAISDRGGSSGDEQFF. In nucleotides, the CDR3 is TGTGCCATCAGTGATCGCGGGGGGAGTTCAGGCGATGAGCAGTTCTTC.

CDR3 sequence (DNA): TGCGCCAGCAGCCAGTCTCCGGGGACTAGCACAGATACGCAGTATTTT. Translating gives CASSQSPGTSTDTQYF. The V gene is TRBV4-1, the J gene TRBJ2-3, with D perhaps matching TRBD2 (6 bases). This CDR3 is built from 16 residues. V shed 3 bases and J shed 0 bases, with 13 bases lying between them. Germline CDR1 and CDR2: MGHRA and YSYEKL.